A single sample gave rise to the 23 T cell receptor beta chains below, sequenced in a study of T cell repertoires in cytomegalovirus infection. MiXCR, applied by TCRdb to the reads, yields one record per CDR3 protein. The sample lists 110,000 to 150,000 distinct CDR3 sequences; 32% were seen once. The antigens for these receptors are not known. The specimen was CD8+ T cells from cultured PBMCs, collected from culture after CMV antigen stimulation. The receptors here all came from a human donor in good health (CMV status not recorded). Some clones in this sample may be carry-over from other donors' samples.

This chain uses TRBV7-2 with TRBJ1-5; TRBD1 matches at 7 bases. The ends lost 5 bases at V and 7 bases at J; junction bases unmatched: 8. The germline gives CDR1 SGHTA, CDR2 FQGNSA. The CDR3 contains 14 residues. The CDR3 reads CASSPQGTGQPQHF. DNA for the CDR3: TGTGCCAGCAGCCCACAGGGGACGGGACAGCCCCAGCATTTT.

This clonotype was found many times. The chain couples TRBV7-2 to TRBJ2-1; D not resolved. The CDR3 has 13 amino acids. Germline-derived CDR1 and CDR2 are SGHTA and FQGNSA. V was clipped by 5 bases and J by 2 bases, with 7 bases between them. The CDR3 DNA reads TGTGCCAGCAGCCAAGGGACCTACAATGAGCAGTTCTTC. Protein: CASSQGTYNEQFF.

This clonotype was seen a few times. This chain links TRBV4-1 with TRBJ2-3; 8 nucleotides line up with TRBD2. The CDR3 has 15 amino acids. From germline, CDR1 is MGHRA and CDR2 YSYEKL. Unmatched junction bases numbered 5, after V lost 2 bases and J lost 4 bases. DNA for the CDR3: TGCGCCAGCAGCCAATTCGGCGGGGGGCCAGATACGCAGTATTTT. It is translated as CASSQFGGGPDTQYF.

The sample holds many counts of this clonotype. The rearrangement links TRBV7-9 to TRBJ1-5; D perhaps matches TRBD1 (6 bases). The CDR3 covers 15 residues. V was clipped by 5 bases and J by 0 bases, with 11 bases between them. Germline CDR1 SEHNR, CDR2 FQNEAQ (reference sequence). The CDR3 reads CASSPGQNSNQPQHF. In DNA, the CDR3 is TGTGCCAGCAGCCCCGGACAGAATAGCAATCAGCCCCAGCATTTT. The variable domain in full, with the rest retrieved from reference TRBV7-9 and TRBJ1-5, is DTGVSQNPRHKITKRGQNVTFRCDPISEHNRLYWYRQTLGQGPEFLTYFQNEAQLEKSRLLSDRFSAERPKGSFSTLEIQRTEQGDSAMYLCASSPGQNSNQPQHFGDGTRLSIL.

This clonotype was counted many times. This chain uses TRBV7-6 with TRBJ1-1; possibly TRBD1 for D (5 bases). V lost 2 bases, J lost 7 bases, and 11 bases lay in between. The CDR3 totals 13 residues. Germline V gene data show CDR1 as SGHVS and CDR2 as FNYEAQ. CDR3 amino acids: CASSLSSGSEAFF. In DNA, the CDR3 is TGTGCCAGCAGCTTATCGTCAGGGAGTGAAGCTTTCTTT.

The gene calls are TRBV2 and TRBJ1-5; the D is unclear. The J call is doubtful: the DNA matches TRBJ2-3 better. The CDR3 consists of 15 residues. CDR1 is SNHLY and CDR2 is FYNNEI in the germline V gene. The CDR3 region is CASSEGTVSNQPQYF. Here the CDR3 DNA reads TGTGCCAGCAGTGAAGGGACGGTGAGCAATCAGCCCCAGTATTTT.

The gene calls are TRBV2 and TRBJ1-2; D is ambiguous. The V end was cut by 6 bases, the J end by 8 bases, with 19 bases between. Germline V lookup: CDR1 SNHLY, CDR2 FYNNEI. This CDR3 comprises 14 residues. The CDR3 bases are TGTGCCAGCAGGTCCGGACGGGCAGAGGTCGGCTACACCTTC. This translates into CASRSGRAEVGYTF.

This clonotype was seen a few times. The chain carries TRBV12-3 or TRBV12-4 and TRBJ2-4; D is ambiguous. The CDR3 sequence is 15 residues long. The ends were cut back, 4 bases at V and 3 bases at J, with 13 bases in the middle. CDR3 amino acids: CASSSKIWGKNIQYF. DNA for the CDR3: TGTGCCAGCAGTTCTAAGATTTGGGGCAAAAACATTCAGTACTTC.

V usage is TRBV2 and J usage is TRBJ2-7; D is perhaps TRBD1 or TRBD2 (5 bases each). The CDR3 spans 15 residues. Per germline, CDR1 SNHLY and CDR2 FYNNEI. The V gene lost 6 bases and the J gene lost 3 bases, with 18 bases spanning the gap. The CDR3 DNA reads TGTGCCAGCAGCGAAACACGAGGGGCCCTCTACGAGCAGTACTTC. It yields the protein CASSETRGALYEQYF.

This clonotype was detected only a few times. This rearrangement joins TRBV7-2 to TRBJ2-3; 11 nucleotides match TRBD2. V dropped 5 bases and J dropped 5; count of bases not matched to a gene: 6. Germline V lookup: CDR1 SGHTA, CDR2 FQGNSA. The CDR3 sequence is 15 residues long. The CDR3 sequence is CASSDSGGAGDTQYF. CDR3 sequence (DNA): TGTGCCAGCAGCGATAGCGGGGGGGCTGGAGATACGCAGTATTTT.

Comments on this clonotype: This may be a read error, as it is one base from a much larger clone. The chain employs TRBV5-1 and TRBJ2-7; 9 bases are a match to TRBD2. Germline V lookup: CDR1 SGHRS, CDR2 YFSETQ. The trim removed 3 bases at V and 2 bases at J, leaving 6 bases unmatched. The length of the CDR3 is 15 residues. The CDR3 coding sequence is TGCGCCAGCAGCTCTAGCGGGGACCACACCTACGAGCAGTACTTC. Its protein product is CASSSSGDHTYEQYF.

The chain uses TRBV10-2 and TRBJ2-1, with TRBD1 identical over 10 bases. After removal of 6 bases from V and 1 base from J, the junction contained 6 bases not matched to a gene. The V gene's germline CDR1 is WSHSY and CDR2 SAAADI. The CDR3 sequence is 16 residues long. CDR3: CASSGTGDRSYNEQFF. The CDR3 DNA sequence: TGCGCCAGCAGCGGGACAGGGGATAGATCCTACAATGAGCAGTTCTTC.

This clonotype was seen only a few times. The chain joins TRBV12-3 or TRBV12-4 to TRBJ2-1; 9 bases match TRBD1. The V gene end was trimmed by 5 bases and the J gene end by 7 bases; junction bases not matched to a gene: 3. The length of the CDR3 is 13 residues. Written as DNA, the CDR3 is TGTGCCAGCAGTCCGGGACAGGGTAATGAGCAGTTCTTC. It yields the protein CASSPGQGNEQFF.

The V call is TRBV3-1, the J call TRBJ2-1; 8 nucleotides line up with TRBD2. The CDR3 totals 16 residues. Germline V gives CDR1 LGHDT, CDR2 YNNKEL (reference sequence). V was pared by 4 bases and J by 9 bases, with 14 bases of the junction left unmatched. Here the CDR3 DNA reads TGTGCCAGCAGCCCAGGAGGGGCGGGGGGCCGGGGTGAGCAGTTCTTC. As protein: CASSPGGAGGRGEQFF.

This clonotype occurred a few times. CDR3 residues: CASSLSEQGFDTQYF. CDR3 nucleotides: TGTGCCAGCAGCCTTTCTGAACAGGGCTTCGATACGCAGTATTTT. V usage is TRBV7-6 and J usage is TRBJ2-3, with D possibly being TRBD1 (6 bases). V was shortened by 5 bases and J by 6 bases, with 18 bases between the two germline ends. Germline-derived CDR1 and CDR2 are SGHVS and FNYEAQ. The CDR3 extends over 15 amino acids.

This clonotype showed up many times. The chain uses TRBV19 and TRBJ2-7; D is unresolved. CDR3 length: 14 residues. The germline V and J ends were trimmed by 3 bases and 5 bases, with 14 bases remaining between them. The germline gives CDR1 LNHDA, CDR2 SQIVND (reference sequence). The CDR3 coding sequence is TGTGCCAGTAGTATGGTTCTTATCGGCCACGAGCAGTACTTC. It translates to CASSMVLIGHEQYF.

This clonotype has a handful of counts. The gene calls are TRBV6-8 and TRBJ2-5, with 8 nucleotides matching TRBD1. From germline, CDR1 is MNHGY and CDR2 SAAAGT. J lost 5 bases, V lost 0 bases, and 5 bases had no gene match. There are 15 residues in the CDR3. Written as DNA, the CDR3 is TGTGCCAGCAGTTACTCAGGGACAGGATGGGAGACCCAGTACTTC. This translates into CASSYSGTGWETQYF.

The chain recombines TRBV7-9 with TRBJ2-7; D is ambiguous. Trimming stripped 2 bases from V and 4 bases from J, with 6 bases between. This CDR3 is built from 12 residues. Looked up from germline, CDR1 is SEHNR and CDR2 is FQNEAQ (reference sequence). The CDR3 bases are TGTGCCAGCAGCTTACTCCCTTACGAGCAGTACTTC. Translated, it gives CASSLLPYEQYF. The entire variable domain, with the rest obtained from reference TRBV7-9 and TRBJ2-7, is as follows: DTGVSQNPRHKITKRGQNVTFRCDPISEHNRLYWYRQTLGQGPEFLTYFQNEAQLEKSRLLSDRFSAERPKGSFSTLEIQRTEQGDSAMYLCASSLLPYEQYFGPGTRLTVT.

This clonotype was observed once. The chain combines TRBV5-5 with TRBJ2-7; D might be TRBD1 or TRBD2, each matching 6 bases. Looked up from germline, CDR1 is SGHKS and CDR2 is YYEKEE (reference sequence). This CDR3 is 14 amino acids long. Between the trimmed V and J ends, which lost 1 base and 7 bases, there was a span of 15 bases. This CDR3 reads CASSLWRGAGEQYF. The CDR3 bases are TGTGCCAGCAGCTTGTGGAGGGGGGCCGGTGAGCAGTACTTC.

This sequence joins TRBV6-5 and TRBJ2-5; no reliable D call. There are 13 residues in the CDR3. Trimming left V 4 bases short and J 1 base short, with 7 bases between. Germline V gene data show CDR1 as MNHEY and CDR2 as SVGAGI. CDR3 amino acids: CASSSDRQETQYF. DNA of the CDR3: TGTGCCAGCAGTTCGGACCGCCAAGAGACCCAGTACTTC.

CDR3 residues: CASTNRGENEKLFF. In DNA form, the CDR3 reads TGTGCCAGCACTAACAGGGGCGAAAATGAAAAACTGTTTTTT. This chain connects TRBV27 to TRBJ1-4; 7 bases are a match to TRBD1. The CDR3 contains 14 residues. The J segment lost 5 bases and the V segment lost 7 bases, leaving 7 bases of the junction unmatched. CDR1 is MNHEY and CDR2 is SMNVEV in the germline V gene (reference sequence).

This clonotype came up many times. The chain has TRBV7-2 and TRBJ2-1; TRBD2 matches at 7 bases. Per germline, CDR1 SGHTA and CDR2 FQGNSA. V was pared by 0 bases and J by 0 bases, with 5 bases of the junction left unmatched. This CDR3 has 17 amino acids. The CDR3 DNA sequence: TGTGCCAGCAGCTTAGCGTCGCGGGGGTACTCCTACAATGAGCAGTTCTTC. This sequence encodes CASSLASRGYSYNEQFF.

This clonotype has ten or more counts. This sequence joins TRBV11-2 and TRBJ2-1, with D possibly TRBD1 on 5 matching bases. The CDR3 runs to 16 residues. The V gene's germline CDR1 is SGHAT and CDR2 FQNNGV. The V end lost 5 bases, the J end lost 4 bases, and 18 bases lay between the germline ends. CDR3: CASSQLLGRSYNEQFF. CDR3 coding DNA: TGTGCCAGCAGCCAACTCCTGGGGCGGAGTTACAATGAGCAGTTCTTC.